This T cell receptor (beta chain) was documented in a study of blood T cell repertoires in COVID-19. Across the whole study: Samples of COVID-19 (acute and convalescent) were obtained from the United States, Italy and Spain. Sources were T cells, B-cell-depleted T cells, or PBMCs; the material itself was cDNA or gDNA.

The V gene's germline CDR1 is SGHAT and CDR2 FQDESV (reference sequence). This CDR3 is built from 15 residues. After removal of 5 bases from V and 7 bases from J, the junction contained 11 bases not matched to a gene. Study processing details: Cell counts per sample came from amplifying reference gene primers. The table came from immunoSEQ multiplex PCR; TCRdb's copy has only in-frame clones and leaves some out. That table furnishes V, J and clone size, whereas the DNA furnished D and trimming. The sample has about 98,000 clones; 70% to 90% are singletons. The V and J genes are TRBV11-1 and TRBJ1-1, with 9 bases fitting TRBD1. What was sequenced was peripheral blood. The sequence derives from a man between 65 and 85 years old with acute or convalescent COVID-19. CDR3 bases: TGTGCCAGCAGCCGGGACAGGGCTTACTTAGGTGAAGCTTTCTTT. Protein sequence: CASSRDRAYLGEAFF. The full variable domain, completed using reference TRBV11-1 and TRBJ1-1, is EAEVAQSPRYKITEKSQAVAFWCDPISGHATLYWYRQILGQGPELLVQFQDESVVDDSQLPKDRFSAERLKGVDSTLKIQPAELGDSAMYLCASSRDRAYLGEAFFGQGTRLTVV.